These T cell receptor beta chains were read from a single sample in a study of blood T cells in healthy people across ages. MiXCR, applied by TCRdb to the 5' RACE reads, yields one record per CDR3 protein. The sample lists around 1.5 million distinct CDR3 sequences, roughly 40% occurring once. Sequencing input: blood. The origin of the receptors is a woman aged 18-29 years in good health. CDR3s include the opening cysteine and the closing phenylalanine or tryptophan. A D gene is named only where the DNA matches it firmly. Clone size is not always given. Where it is, it says once, few, many or a class for expanded clones.

V gene: TRBV6-1
D gene: -
J gene: TRBJ1-6
CDR3 length: 16
clone size: -
CDR3 DNA: TGTGCCAGCACCGGCGAACTGGGTACCGTTAATTCACCCCTCCACTTT
CDR3 protein: CASTGELGTVNSPLHF

V gene: TRBV10-2
D gene: TRBD2
J gene: TRBJ2-7
CDR3 length: 15
clone size: -
CDR3 DNA: TGCGCCAGCAGTGAAAGCGGGGGAACAAAATACGAGCAGTACTTC
CDR3 protein: CASSESGGTKYEQYF

V gene: TRBV6-1
D gene: -
J gene: TRBJ1-2
CDR3 length: 11
clone size: -
CDR3 DNA: TGTGCCAGCAGTGGCCTTATGGGCTACACCTTC
CDR3 protein: CASSGLMGYTF

V gene: TRBV5-1
D gene: -
J gene: TRBJ1-1
CDR3 length: 14
clone size: -
CDR3 DNA: TGCGCCAGCAGCTTGGGGACACTGAACACTGAAGCTTTCTTT
CDR3 protein: CASSLGTLNTEAFF

V gene: TRBV6-5
D gene: -
J gene: TRBJ2-3
CDR3 length: 20
clone size: -
CDR3 DNA: TGTGCCAGCAGATTAGGGCCCGGTTCCCAGGGGACACAACGCACAGATACGCAGTATTTT
CDR3 protein: CASRLGPGSQGTQRTDTQYF

V gene: TRBV7-9
D gene: TRBD2
J gene: TRBJ2-7
CDR3 length: 16
clone size: -
CDR3 DNA: TGTGCCAGCAGCTTAGGGCGGACTAGCGATGTCTACGAGCAGTACTTC
CDR3 protein: CASSLGRTSDVYEQYF

V gene: TRBV20-1
D gene: -
J gene: TRBJ2-1
CDR3 length: 14
clone size: -
CDR3 DNA: TGCAGTGCTATTCGAGGGGTAGGGTCCTACGAGCAGTTCTTC
CDR3 protein: CSAIRGVGSYEQFF

V gene: TRBV20-1
D gene: -
J gene: TRBJ2-4
CDR3 length: 14
clone size: few
CDR3 DNA: TGCAGTGGGTCCGATAGCGTTGGCAAAAACATTCAGTACTTC
CDR3 protein: CSGSDSVGKNIQYF

V gene: TRBV20-1
D gene: -
J gene: TRBJ2-3
CDR3 length: 14
clone size: few
CDR3 DNA: TGCAGTGTACCTGGAGGTTTAATCACAGATACGCAGTATTTT
CDR3 protein: CSVPGGLITDTQYF

V gene: TRBV10-3
D gene: TRBD2
J gene: TRBJ2-5
CDR3 length: 15
clone size: -
CDR3 DNA: TGTGTCATCAGTGAGAGCGGGGGGTACCAAGAGACCCAGTACTTC
CDR3 protein: CVISESGGYQETQYF

V gene: TRBV20-1
D gene: -
J gene: TRBJ2-2
CDR3 length: 15
clone size: -
CDR3 DNA: TGCAGTGCCCTCGACGAGAGGGCGAACACCGGGGAGCTGTTTTTT
CDR3 protein: CSALDERANTGELFF

V gene: TRBV28
D gene: TRBD2
J gene: TRBJ2-3
CDR3 length: 15
clone size: -
CDR3 DNA: TGTGCCAGCAGTAGCGGGGGGGCCGGTCCAGATACGCAGTATTTT
CDR3 protein: CASSSGGAGPDTQYF

V gene: TRBV4-1
D gene: TRBD2
J gene: TRBJ2-7
CDR3 length: 15
clone size: once
CDR3 DNA: TGCGCCAGCAGCCAAGCGATCCTAGCGGCTTACGAGCTGTACTTC
CDR3 protein: CASSQAILAAYELYF

V gene: TRBV5-5
D gene: TRBD1
J gene: TRBJ2-5
CDR3 length: 14
clone size: -
CDR3 DNA: TGTGCCAGCAGCGGGGGACAGGGATTGGGGACCCAGTACTTC
CDR3 protein: CASSGGQGLGTQYF

V gene: TRBV11-2
D gene: TRBD1
J gene: TRBJ2-3
CDR3 length: 13
clone size: -
CDR3 DNA: TGCGCCAGCAGCTACGGACAGGAAGATACGCAGTATTTT
CDR3 protein: CASSYGQEDTQYF

V gene: TRBV12-3/TRBV12-4
D gene: TRBD2
J gene: TRBJ2-3
CDR3 length: 14
clone size: few
CDR3 DNA: TGTGCCAGCATTGGCGGACTAGCGACAGATACGCAGTATTTT
CDR3 protein: CASIGGLATDTQYF

V gene: TRBV2
D gene: TRBD1
J gene: TRBJ1-6
CDR3 length: 16
clone size: -
CDR3 DNA: TGTGCCAGCATCCCAAAAGGGGGCACCTATAATTCACCCCTCCACTTT
CDR3 protein: CASIPKGGTYNSPLHF

V gene: TRBV12-3/TRBV12-4
D gene: -
J gene: TRBJ2-2
CDR3 length: 15
clone size: -
CDR3 DNA: TGTGCCAGCAGTTCAGACAGTTTTCGGGGCGGGGAGCTGTTTTTT
CDR3 protein: CASSSDSFRGGELFF

V gene: TRBV27
D gene: -
J gene: TRBJ2-7
CDR3 length: 13
clone size: -
CDR3 DNA: TGTGCCAGCAGTCAAGGACACTACAATGAGCAGTACTTC
CDR3 protein: CASSQGHYNEQYF

V gene: TRBV6-1
D gene: -
J gene: TRBJ2-3
CDR3 length: 14
clone size: many
CDR3 DNA: TGTGCCAGCAGTGGCTGGACAAGCACAGATACGCAGTATTTT
CDR3 protein: CASSGWTSTDTQYF

V gene: TRBV28
D gene: TRBD2
J gene: TRBJ2-4
CDR3 length: 14
clone size: few
CDR3 DNA: TGTGCCAGCAGACCGGGAGGACCCAAAAACATTCAGTACTTC
CDR3 protein: CASRPGGPKNIQYF

V gene: TRBV6-1
D gene: TRBD2
J gene: TRBJ2-7
CDR3 length: 15
clone size: -
CDR3 DNA: TGTGCCAGCAGTGAAGAGTCAGCGGGGGGGTACGAGCAGTACTTC
CDR3 protein: CASSEESAGGYEQYF

V gene: TRBV10-3
D gene: -
J gene: TRBJ2-7
CDR3 length: 13
clone size: few
CDR3 DNA: TGTGCCATCAGTGCGGGGGACTCCTACGAGCAGTACTTC
CDR3 protein: CAISAGDSYEQYF

V gene: TRBV10-3
D gene: TRBD1
J gene: TRBJ2-7
CDR3 length: 14
clone size: few
CDR3 DNA: TGTGCCATCAGACCCGGGACAGACTCCTACGAGCAGTACTTC
CDR3 protein: CAIRPGTDSYEQYF

V gene: TRBV4-1
D gene: -
J gene: TRBJ2-3
CDR3 length: 13
clone size: many
CDR3 DNA: TGCGCCAGCAGCCAAAGGAGCACAGATACGCAGTATTTT
CDR3 protein: CASSQRSTDTQYF

V gene: TRBV28
D gene: TRBD1
J gene: TRBJ2-7
CDR3 length: 13
clone size: few
CDR3 DNA: TGTGCCAGCACGACAGGGGCTAACTACGAGCAGTACTTC
CDR3 protein: CASTTGANYEQYF

V gene: TRBV5-6
D gene: TRBD2
J gene: TRBJ2-7
CDR3 length: 15
clone size: -
CDR3 DNA: TGTGCCAGCAGCTTTACTAGCGGGACCTCCTACGAGCAGTACTTC
CDR3 protein: CASSFTSGTSYEQYF

V gene: TRBV3-1
D gene: -
J gene: TRBJ2-3
CDR3 length: 15
clone size: -
CDR3 DNA: TGTGCCAGCAGCCAAGAGTCCAGATCCACAGATACGCAGTATTTT
CDR3 protein: CASSQESRSTDTQYF

V gene: TRBV28
D gene: -
J gene: TRBJ1-2
CDR3 length: 14
clone size: -
CDR3 DNA: TGTGCCAGCAGCGCCGGCGCTACCTACTATGGCTACACCTTC
CDR3 protein: CASSAGATYYGYTF

V gene: TRBV10-1
D gene: -
J gene: TRBJ2-7
CDR3 length: 14
clone size: few
CDR3 DNA: TGCGCCAGCAGTGACGGGAGTTCGTCCTACGAGCAGTACTTC
CDR3 protein: CASSDGSSSYEQYF

V gene: TRBV3-1
D gene: TRBD1
J gene: TRBJ1-2
CDR3 length: 15
clone size: few
CDR3 DNA: TGTGCCAGCACCACAACCGGGACAGGGTACTATGGCTACACCTTC
CDR3 protein: CASTTTGTGYYGYTF

V gene: TRBV10-3
D gene: -
J gene: TRBJ2-1
CDR3 length: 13
clone size: -
CDR3 DNA: TGTGCCATCAGTGACAGAGACACAGATACGCAGTTCTTC
CDR3 protein: CAISDRDTDTQFF

V gene: TRBV30
D gene: TRBD1
J gene: TRBJ2-7
CDR3 length: 13
clone size: few
CDR3 DNA: TGTGCCTGGAGAACAGGGGTAACCTACGAGCAGTACTTC
CDR3 protein: CAWRTGVTYEQYF

V gene: TRBV27
D gene: -
J gene: TRBJ1-2
CDR3 length: 14
clone size: -
CDR3 DNA: TGTGCCAGCAGGGACAGCTCGTATAACTATGGCTACACCTTC
CDR3 protein: CASRDSSYNYGYTF

V gene: TRBV6-5
D gene: TRBD2
J gene: TRBJ2-1
CDR3 length: 16
clone size: once
CDR3 DNA: TGTGCCAGCAGGATTAACCGGGACTACGGCAACAATGAGCAGTTCTTC
CDR3 protein: CASRINRDYGNNEQFF

V gene: TRBV6-1
D gene: -
J gene: TRBJ1-1
CDR3 length: 11
clone size: -
CDR3 DNA: TGTGCCAGCAGTGGGCCCACTGAAGCTTTCTTT
CDR3 protein: CASSGPTEAFF

V gene: TRBV6-5
D gene: -
J gene: TRBJ1-2
CDR3 length: 15
clone size: -
CDR3 DNA: TGTGCCAGCAGTTGGGGCGTGGGAGATAACTATGGCTACACCTTC
CDR3 protein: CASSWGVGDNYGYTF

V gene: TRBV20-1
D gene: TRBD2
J gene: TRBJ2-7
CDR3 length: 13
clone size: -
CDR3 DNA: TGCAGTGCTTCGACTAGCGGAAGGGGCGAGCAGTACTTC
CDR3 protein: CSASTSGRGEQYF

V gene: TRBV9
D gene: -
J gene: TRBJ2-1
CDR3 length: 15
clone size: few
CDR3 DNA: TGTGCCAGCAGCTTGTGGCAGGGTAGAGCCAATGAGCAGTTCTTC
CDR3 protein: CASSLWQGRANEQFF

V gene: TRBV10-3
D gene: -
J gene: TRBJ2-7
CDR3 length: 13
clone size: -
CDR3 DNA: TGTGCCATCAGTGACAGAGGTCGCTACGAGCAGTACTTC
CDR3 protein: CAISDRGRYEQYF

V gene: TRBV7-9
D gene: -
J gene: TRBJ1-1
CDR3 length: 14
clone size: -
CDR3 DNA: TGTGCCAGCAGCTATCGGACACCGAACACTGAAGCTTTCTTT
CDR3 protein: CASSYRTPNTEAFF

V gene: TRBV2
D gene: -
J gene: TRBJ2-1
CDR3 length: 15
clone size: few
CDR3 DNA: TGTGCCAGCCTTTCCGGGACTCGAGCCTACAATGAGCAGTTCTTC
CDR3 protein: CASLSGTRAYNEQFF

V gene: TRBV5-1
D gene: TRBD2
J gene: TRBJ2-5
CDR3 length: 17
clone size: few
CDR3 DNA: TGCGCCAGCAGCCAGAACCGTAGCGGGGTCTCCCAAGAGACCCAGTACTTC
CDR3 protein: CASSQNRSGVSQETQYF

V gene: TRBV30
D gene: -
J gene: TRBJ2-7
CDR3 length: 13
clone size: -
CDR3 DNA: TGTGCCTGGAGTGTATCTTTGGTTTACGAGCAGTACTTC
CDR3 protein: CAWSVSLVYEQYF

V gene: TRBV6-1
D gene: TRBD1
J gene: TRBJ1-5
CDR3 length: 15
clone size: few
CDR3 DNA: TGTGCCAGCAGTGAAATGGCAGGGGGCCGATCAGCCCAGCATTTT
CDR3 protein: CASSEMAGGRSAQHF

V gene: TRBV5-1
D gene: TRBD2
J gene: TRBJ2-7
CDR3 length: 14
clone size: -
CDR3 DNA: TGCGCCAGCAGCCCGACTAGCGGGGGCCACGAGCAGTACTTC
CDR3 protein: CASSPTSGGHEQYF

V gene: TRBV4-2
D gene: -
J gene: TRBJ2-2
CDR3 length: 15
clone size: few
CDR3 DNA: TGTGCCAGCAGCCAAGATCCAGGGTACACCGGGGAGCTGTTTTTT
CDR3 protein: CASSQDPGYTGELFF

V gene: TRBV6-5
D gene: -
J gene: TRBJ1-4
CDR3 length: 15
clone size: -
CDR3 DNA: TGTGCCAGCAGTTACTCCGGGGGTGCGAGTGCGATACTGTTTTTT
CDR3 protein: CASSYSGGASAILFF

V gene: TRBV6-5
D gene: -
J gene: TRBJ1-3
CDR3 length: 15
clone size: -
CDR3 DNA: TGTGCCAGCAGTTACTCGTCGGGGATGTCAAACACCATATATTTT
CDR3 protein: CASSYSSGMSNTIYF

V gene: TRBV12-3/TRBV12-4
D gene: -
J gene: TRBJ2-4
CDR3 length: 14
clone size: -
CDR3 DNA: TGTGCCAGCAGTTTACGCCAGGGGTGGGACATTCAGTACTTC
CDR3 protein: CASSLRQGWDIQYF

V gene: TRBV10-1
D gene: TRBD1
J gene: TRBJ1-1
CDR3 length: 16
clone size: few
CDR3 DNA: TGCGCCAGCAGTGAGCGAAGGACAGGGAGTGTCGCTGAAGCTTTCTTT
CDR3 protein: CASSERRTGSVAEAFF

V gene: TRBV7-2
D gene: -
J gene: TRBJ2-7
CDR3 length: 13
clone size: -
CDR3 DNA: TGTGCCAGCAGCTTAAATCTTCTGGACGAGCAGTACTTC
CDR3 protein: CASSLNLLDEQYF